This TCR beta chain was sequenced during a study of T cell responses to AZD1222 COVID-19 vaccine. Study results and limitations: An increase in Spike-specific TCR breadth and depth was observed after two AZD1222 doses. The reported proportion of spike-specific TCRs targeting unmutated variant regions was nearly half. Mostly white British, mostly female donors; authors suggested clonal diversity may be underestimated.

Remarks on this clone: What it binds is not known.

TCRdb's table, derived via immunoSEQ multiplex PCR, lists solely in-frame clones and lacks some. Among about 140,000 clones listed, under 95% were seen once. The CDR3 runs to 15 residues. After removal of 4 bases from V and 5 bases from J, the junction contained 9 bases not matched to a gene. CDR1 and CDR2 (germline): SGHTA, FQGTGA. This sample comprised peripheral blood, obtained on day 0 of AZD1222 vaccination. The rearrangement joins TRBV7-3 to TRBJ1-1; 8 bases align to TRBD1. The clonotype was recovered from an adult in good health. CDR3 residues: CASSSPGQGRTEAFF. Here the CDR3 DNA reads TGTGCCAGCAGCTCCCCCGGACAGGGAAGGACTGAAGCTTTCTTT.